The 9 T cell receptor beta chains below come from one sample, sequenced in a study of human T cells and chemical hapten exposure. TCRdb re-called the RACE reads through MiXCR, storing one row per CDR3 protein. The table shows around 110,000 distinct CDR3 sequences, with around 10% occurring only once. Time point described: patch test 1, 2 weeks after DPC sensitization. Treatment defined: therapeutic diphenylcyclopropenone sensitization with weekly scalp DPC. The material sequenced was whole blood, taken in connection with sensitization to the hapten diphenylcyclopropenone (DPC). These receptor sequences come from a woman in her forties or fifties with alopecia areata. Some clones in this sample may be carry-over from other donors' samples.

This sequence joins TRBV27 and TRBJ2-2, with 7 bases that match TRBD1. The germline V gene encodes CDR1 MNHEY and CDR2 SMNVEV (reference sequence). J was trimmed by 7 bases and V by 2 bases; bases with no gene match: 4. CDR3 length: 14 amino acids. The CDR3 coding sequence is TGTGCCAGCAGTTTACTCGGACAGGACGGGGAGCTGTTTTTT. Its translation: CASSLLGQDGELFF.

Many counts were recorded for this clonotype. V usage is TRBV12-3 or TRBV12-4 and J usage is TRBJ2-1, with TRBD2 matching over 8 bases. V was clipped by 4 bases and J by 6 bases; unmatched bases: 11. The CDR3 runs 16 residues. The CDR3 region is CASSSGLVIGGNEQFF. The CDR3 DNA is TGTGCCAGCAGTTCGGGACTAGTAATCGGAGGCAATGAGCAGTTCTTC.

J is TRBJ2-4 and V is TRBV7-9, with D tentatively TRBD2 (5 bases). CDR1 and CDR2 from the germline V gene are SEHNR and FQNEAQ (reference sequence). This CDR3 spans 14 amino acids. The germline V and J ends were trimmed by 5 bases and 8 bases, with 16 bases remaining between them. The CDR3 loop reads CASSRGTAGDIQYF. CDR3 bases: TGTGCCAGCAGCCGGGGTACGGCCGGGGACATTCAGTACTTC. Drawing the rest from reference TRBV7-9 and TRBJ2-4, the complete variable domain is DTGVSQNPRHKITKRGQNVTFRCDPISEHNRLYWYRQTLGQGPEFLTYFQNEAQLEKSRLLSDRFSAERPKGSFSTLEIQRTEQGDSAMYLCASSRGTAGDIQYFGAGTRLSVL.

This clonotype appeared a few times. V and J are TRBV12-3 or TRBV12-4 and TRBJ2-1, with D maybe TRBD2 (6 bases). V lost 7 bases to trimming and J lost 3 bases, with 16 bases between them. The CDR3 runs 15 residues. The CDR3 DNA is TGTGCCAGCACGGGGCGGGGTGAACGCTACAATGAGCAGTTCTTC. Translated: CASTGRGERYNEQFF.

The chain recombines TRBV28 with TRBJ2-3; D may be TRBD2 (7 bases). The CDR3 covers 15 residues. CDR1 is MDHEN, CDR2 SYDVKM, per germline. Trimming took off 5 bases at V and 0 bases at J, with 12 bases between the two ends. The CDR3 sequence is CASSHRGASTDTQYF. The DNA for the CDR3 is TGTGCCAGCAGTCACCGGGGGGCTAGCACAGATACGCAGTATTTT.

Comments on this clonotype: At one of its ends the junction is not consistent with the germline gene, which may arise from a read error. The V call is TRBV4-3, the J call TRBJ1-1; D is ambiguous. The CDR3 contains 15 residues. CDR1 LGHNA and CDR2 YSLEER come from the germline V gene. This chain's CDR3 is CASNQGIRSETEAFF. In nucleotides, the CDR3 is TGCGCCAGCAACCAAGGGATAAGGTCGGAGACTGAAGCTTTCTTT.

This clonotype occurred a few times. The chain links TRBV20-1 to TRBJ1-5; D unclear. The germline gives CDR1 DFQATT, CDR2 SNEGSKA (reference sequence). Trimming took 0 bases from V and 6 from J, leaving 15 bases between them. This CDR3 is 15 amino acids long. The chain's CDR3 is CSARDPRVEGQPQHF. The CDR3 coding sequence is TGCAGTGCTAGAGATCCCCGGGTAGAGGGTCAGCCCCAGCATTTT.

The V call is TRBV14, the J call TRBJ2-7, with D possibly matching TRBD2 (7 bases). This CDR3 spans 17 amino acids. Germline V CDR1 and CDR2: SGHDN, FVKESK. V dropped 1 base and J dropped 1 base, with 17 bases sitting between them. The CDR3 DNA follows: TGTGCCAGCAGCCAAGTCGGATTGCGGGGGCGTTCCTACGAGCAGTACTTC. It specifies CASSQVGLRGRSYEQYF.

In this sample, this clonotype turned up many times. J is TRBJ2-7 and V is TRBV28, with a tentative D call TRBD2 (7 bases). The CDR3 is made up of 14 amino acids. V dropped 1 base and J dropped 2 bases, with 9 bases sitting between them. In germline, CDR1 is MDHEN, CDR2 SYDVKM. The DNA for the CDR3 is TGTGCCAGCAGTTTATCGGGGGGCACCTACGAGCAGTACTTC. It yields the protein CASSLSGGTYEQYF.